The 22 T cell receptor beta chains reported below all come from one sample, sequenced in a study of T cell responses to AZD1222 COVID-19 vaccine. The data were produced by immunoSEQ multiplex PCR, yet TCRdb's version contains in-frame clones alone and is incomplete. This sample carries 140,000 to 150,000 clones, approximately 90% of them seen once, and the ten largest clones take 5.2%. The sequencing here drew on peripheral blood, taken on day 0 of AZD1222 vaccination. These receptors all come from an adult in good health.

The CDR3 region is CASSAADLAGDTQYF. The CDR3 region has the DNA TGTGCCAGCAGCGCGGCCGACCTAGCGGGTGATACGCAGTATTTT. The genes are TRBV9 and TRBJ2-3, with 8 bases fitting TRBD2. J lost 6 bases, V lost 3 bases, and 9 bases had no gene match. The germline V gene encodes CDR1 SGDLS and CDR2 YYNGEE. The CDR3 covers 15 residues.

This clone was observed a single time. This chain joins TRBV27 and TRBJ2-5; D gene ambiguous. The CDR3 is made up of 13 amino acids. Trimming removed 8 bases from V and 5 bases from J, with 15 bases in between. Germline CDR1 is MNHEY and CDR2 is SMNVEV (reference sequence). In DNA, the CDR3 is TGTGCCAGCGCTCCCCTCGGGTGGGAGACCCAGTACTTC. Amino acids: CASAPLGWETQYF.

This clone has a single count. The chain joins TRBV24-1 to TRBJ2-3; no clear D gene. Germline V gives CDR1 KGHDR, CDR2 SFDVKD. This CDR3 region has 17 residues. The V end was cut by 4 bases, the J end by 3 bases, with 19 bases between. The CDR3 reads CATSENPIQRGTDTQYF. DNA for the CDR3: TGTGCCACCAGTGAAAACCCGATTCAGAGAGGTACAGATACGCAGTATTTT.

The rearrangement joins TRBV11-3 to TRBJ1-2; D remains ambiguous. This CDR3 has 12 amino acids. Between the trimmed V and J ends, which lost 6 bases and 8 bases, there was a span of 13 bases. Germline lookup yields CDR1 SGHNT and CDR2 YENEEA. CDR3 loop: CASSPPDCGYTF. CDR3 nucleotides: TGTGCCAGCAGTCCTCCTGATTGCGGCTACACCTTC.

This clone has only a few counts. This chain joins TRBV27 and TRBJ1-5, with D tentatively TRBD1 (5 bases). The V and J ends lost 2 bases and 2 bases respectively, with 13 bases between them. The CDR3 totals 16 residues. Germline V lookup: CDR1 MNHEY, CDR2 SMNVEV (reference sequence). CDR3 amino acids: CASSLDGGRGNQPQHF. DNA of the CDR3: TGTGCCAGCAGTTTAGATGGGGGGAGGGGCAATCAGCCCCAGCATTTT.

The chain recombines TRBV4-2 with TRBJ2-5, with TRBD1 matching 9 bases. The germline CDR1 and CDR2 sequences are LGHNA and YNFKEQ. V gave up 4 bases and J gave up 2 bases; unmatched junction bases: 5. CDR3 size: 15 residues. The CDR3 coding sequence is TGTGCCAGCAGCCCGGGACAGGGCTTACAAGAGACCCAGTACTTC. Protein sequence: CASSPGQGLQETQYF.

This chain connects TRBV19 to TRBJ1-1, with D possibly TRBD1 on 5 matching bases. CDR3 length equals 14 residues. V was cut by 4 bases and J by 10 bases, with 19 bases left in between. Germline CDR1 reads LNHDA; CDR2 reads SQIVND (reference sequence). The CDR3 here is CASSTLERAQGAFF. CDR3 DNA sequence: TGTGCCAGTAGTACCCTCGAACGGGCTCAGGGAGCTTTCTTT.

This chain connects TRBV12-3 or TRBV12-4 to TRBJ1-4; no firm D call. The V and J ends lost 3 bases and 8 bases respectively, with 10 bases between them. This CDR3 is built from 13 residues. The CDR3 sequence: CASSFVGPEKLFF. The DNA for the CDR3 is TGTGCCAGCAGTTTTGTGGGTCCGGAAAAACTGTTTTTT.

J is TRBJ1-1 and V is TRBV5-1; D gene unclear. This CDR3 is 15 amino acids long. V was cut by 0 bases and J by 6 bases, with 15 bases left in between. Germline V CDR1 and CDR2: SGHRS, YFSETQ. This CDR3 reads CASSLEVPGKAEAFF. CDR3 DNA: TGCGCCAGCAGCTTGGAGGTACCAGGTAAGGCTGAAGCTTTCTTT.

The chain carries TRBV5-6 and TRBJ1-6, with D tentatively TRBD1 (6 bases). This CDR3 region has 18 residues. In germline, CDR1 is SGHDT, CDR2 YYEEEE. The V gene lost 0 bases and the J gene lost 1 base, with 14 bases spanning the gap. CDR3 DNA sequence: TGTGCCAGCAGCTTGGCGGGGGGCATCAGTTCCTATAATTCACCCCTCCACTTT. This codes for CASSLAGGISSYNSPLHF.

This chain uses TRBV24-1 with TRBJ2-3, with TRBD2 as a possible D gene (6 bases). Germline-derived CDR1 and CDR2 are KGHDR and SFDVKD. Deletions cut 12 bases from V and 2 bases from J, with 14 bases between. CDR3 length: 13 amino acids. CDR3 in amino acids: CAPPGLPTDTQYF. CDR3 coding DNA: TGTGCCCCACCCGGACTACCCACAGATACGCAGTATTTT.

The rearrangement uses TRBV28 and TRBJ2-7; 12 bases map to TRBD2. Germline trimming cut 6 bases from V and 3 bases from J; bases unmatched to any gene: 9. Looked up from germline, CDR1 is MDHEN and CDR2 is SYDVKM. The CDR3 totals 16 residues. This chain's CDR3 is CASSTTSGRSHYEQYF. The CDR3 DNA reads TGTGCCAGCAGCACAACTAGCGGGAGGTCCCACTACGAGCAGTACTTC.

V usage is TRBV12-3 or TRBV12-4 and J usage is TRBJ2-3; unclear D gene. The CDR3 covers 11 residues. The V gene lost 8 bases and the J gene lost 0 bases, with 3 bases spanning the gap. This chain's CDR3 is CASGSTDTQYF. Written as DNA, the CDR3 is TGTGCCAGCGGCAGCACAGATACGCAGTATTTT.

This clone was detected a few times. The V gene is TRBV12-5, the J gene TRBJ2-7, with TRBD1 matching 7 bases. This CDR3 contains 15 residues. Germline V gene lookup returns CDR1 LGHNT and CDR2 FRNRAP. Unmatched junction bases numbered 7, after V lost 2 bases and J lost 3 bases. In DNA form, the CDR3 reads TGTGCTAGTGGTTTGCCTTGGGGACAGAACTACGAGCAGTACTTC. This translates into CASGLPWGQNYEQYF.

This chain uses TRBV18 with TRBJ2-3, with 7 bases identical to TRBD1. Germline lookup yields CDR1 KGHSH and CDR2 LQKENI. The CDR3 covers 15 residues. The V segment lost 0 bases and the J segment 2 bases; nucleotides outside the gene matches: 2. The CDR3 DNA reads as TGTGCCAGCTCACCACCAGACAGGGCCACAGATACGCAGTATTTT. It is translated as CASSPPDRATDTQYF.

This clone was observed a few times. The CDR3 spells CASSLAPGNTIYF. The CDR3 DNA reads as TGTGCCAGCAGCTTAGCTCCGGGAAACACCATATATTTT. V gene TRBV7-8 combines with J gene TRBJ1-3; D unresolved. The germline V gene encodes CDR1 SGHVS and CDR2 FQNEAQ. CDR3 length: 13 residues. Trimming took off 0 bases at V and 4 bases at J, with 4 bases between the two ends.

The genes are TRBV28 and TRBJ1-5; D might be TRBD1 (6 bases). Looked up from germline, CDR1 is MDHEN and CDR2 is SYDVKM. V lost 3 bases and J 7 bases, leaving 22 bases between the germline ends. The CDR3 extends over 17 amino acids. As DNA, the CDR3 is TGTGCCAGCAGTTTGGGAGGGACATTCCTAAACGGACAGCCCCAGCATTTT. Translating it yields CASSLGGTFLNGQPQHF.

The CDR3 coding sequence is TGTGCCAGCAGCCCTAGGGTGGTGGGACAGGGGTCAGATACGCAGTATTTT. Translation gives CASSPRVVGQGSDTQYF. The chain couples TRBV5-4 to TRBJ2-3; TRBD1 matches 10 bases. The germline CDR1 and CDR2 sequences are SGHNT and YYREEE (reference sequence). The junction had 12 bases not matched to a gene; V was cut back by 4 bases and J by 4 bases. The length of the CDR3 is 17 residues.

The genes are TRBV7-2 and TRBJ2-7, with D uncertain. Germline V gene data show CDR1 as SGHTA and CDR2 as FQGNSA. Between the trimmed V and J ends, which lost 5 bases and 6 bases, there was a span of 8 bases. This CDR3 is built from 11 residues. For the CDR3, the DNA is TGTGCCAGCAGCCTAAACACCGAGCAGTACTTC. Translating gives CASSLNTEQYF.

The V gene is TRBV10-3, the J gene TRBJ1-6; D ambiguous. This CDR3 is built from 15 residues. The germline CDR1 and CDR2 sequences are ENHRY and SYGVKD. Trimming cost V 8 bases and J 7 bases, with 18 bases left between them. CDR3 sequence: CAIGMGVSGNSPLHF. As DNA, the CDR3 is TGTGCCATCGGGATGGGTGTTTCCGGGAATTCACCCCTCCACTTT.

The V and J genes are TRBV6-1 and TRBJ2-5; TRBD1 or TRBD2 may be the D gene (6 bases each). V dropped 3 bases and J dropped 2 bases, with 10 bases sitting between them. This CDR3 has 14 amino acids. Germline values: CDR1 MNHNS, CDR2 SASEGT. CDR3: CASSDWGAQETQYF. DNA for the CDR3: TGTGCCAGCAGTGATTGGGGGGCGCAAGAGACCCAGTACTTC.

The chain uses TRBV27 and TRBJ1-5; D gene unclear. Germline V CDR1 and CDR2: MNHEY, SMNVEV (reference sequence). The CDR3 covers 14 residues. The V end lost 0 bases, the J end lost 7 bases, and 10 bases lay between the germline ends. CDR3 in amino acids: CASSLSAQRQPQHF. The CDR3 bases are TGTGCCAGCAGTTTATCGGCACAGCGCCAGCCCCAGCATTTT.